This T cell receptor (beta chain) was captured by sequencing in a study of human T cells and chemical hapten exposure. The library tagged each cDNA molecule with unique molecular identifiers. TCRdb re-called the reads with MiXCR, one entry per CDR3 protein. The sample yields about 120,000 distinct CDR3 sequences, approximately 9% seen once. Sequencing started from total RNA isolated from unfractionated whole blood. This CDR3 comprises 15 residues. Trimming cost V 1 base and J 2 bases; bases outside gene matches: 2. From germline, CDR1 is SGHTA and CDR2 FQGNSA. The table lists this clonotype with many counts.

The TCR was taken from a human donor in good health. Some clones in this sample may be carry-over from other donors' samples. The sequencing input was whole blood. This chain connects TRBV7-2 to TRBJ2-5, with TRBD2 matching 9 bases. CDR3 region: CASSLVAGGQETQYF. The CDR3, as DNA: TGTGCCAGCAGCTTAGTGGCGGGGGGGCAAGAGACCCAGTACTTC. Variable domain in full (rest from reference TRBV7-2 and TRBJ2-5): GAGVSQSPSNKVTEKGKDVELRCDPISGHTALYWYRQSLGQGLEFLIYFQGNSAPDKSGLPSDRFSAERTGGSVSTLTIQRTQQEDSAVYLCASSLVAGGQETQYFGPGTRLLVL.